This paragraph reports one TCR beta chain. The antigen is not known. V trimming: 3 bases; J trimming: 4 bases; junction bases outside the gene matches: 5. Germline-derived CDR1 and CDR2 are LGHNT and FRNRAP. The CDR3 has 15 residues. This sample was included in a study of T cell responses to AZD1222 COVID-19 vaccine. Whole-study findings and limits: Spike regions recognized by vaccine-associated CD4 TCRs spanned the protein, led by 160-218 and 743-854.

Here immunoSEQ multiplex PCR was the method, and the copy in TCRdb shows in-frame clones only, minus some. The sample records 130,000 to 150,000 clones, around 88% being singletons. The source of this sequence is an adult in good health. The chain couples TRBV12-5 to TRBJ2-2; 7 bases are shared with TRBD2. The material was peripheral blood, obtained on day 0 of AZD1222 vaccination. The DNA of the CDR3 is TGTGCTAGTGGTTTAAGTAGCGGGCCCACCGGGGAGCTGTTTTTT. Its protein product is CASGLSSGPTGELFF.